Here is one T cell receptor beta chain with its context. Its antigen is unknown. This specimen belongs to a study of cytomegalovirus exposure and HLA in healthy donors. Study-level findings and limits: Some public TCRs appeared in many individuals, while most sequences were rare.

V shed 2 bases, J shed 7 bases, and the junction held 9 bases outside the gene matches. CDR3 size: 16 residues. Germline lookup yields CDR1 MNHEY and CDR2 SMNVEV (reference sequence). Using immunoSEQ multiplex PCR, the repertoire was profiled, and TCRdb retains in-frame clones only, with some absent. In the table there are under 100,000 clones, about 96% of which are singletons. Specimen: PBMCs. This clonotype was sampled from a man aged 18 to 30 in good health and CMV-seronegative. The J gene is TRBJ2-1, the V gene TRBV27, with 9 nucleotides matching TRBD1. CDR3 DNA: TGTGCCAGCAGTTTAATAGGGACAGGGCGTAGGAATGAGCAGTTCTTC. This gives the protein CASSLIGTGRRNEQFF.